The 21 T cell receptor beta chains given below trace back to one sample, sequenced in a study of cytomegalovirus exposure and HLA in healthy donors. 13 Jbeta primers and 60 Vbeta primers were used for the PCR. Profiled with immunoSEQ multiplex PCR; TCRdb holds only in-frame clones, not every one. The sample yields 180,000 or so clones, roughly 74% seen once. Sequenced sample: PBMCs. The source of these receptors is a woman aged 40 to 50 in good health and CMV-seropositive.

The CDR3, as DNA: TGTGCCAGCAGCTTAGTAGGGCTACAGGGGAGCTCCTACAATGAGCAGTTCTTC. Translated: CASSLVGLQGSSYNEQFF. This chain uses TRBV7-9 with TRBJ2-1, with 7 bases that match TRBD1. From germline, CDR1 is SEHNR and CDR2 FQNEAQ (reference sequence). Trimming removed 1 base from V and 0 bases from J; junction bases left unmatched: 9. The CDR3 sequence is 18 residues long.

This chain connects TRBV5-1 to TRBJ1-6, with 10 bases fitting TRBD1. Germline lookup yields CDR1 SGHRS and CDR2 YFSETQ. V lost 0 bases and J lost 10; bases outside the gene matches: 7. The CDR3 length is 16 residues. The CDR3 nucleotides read TGCGCCAGCAGCTTGGCAGTTGGACAGGGGGAGTCACCCCTCCACTTT. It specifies CASSLAVGQGESPLHF.

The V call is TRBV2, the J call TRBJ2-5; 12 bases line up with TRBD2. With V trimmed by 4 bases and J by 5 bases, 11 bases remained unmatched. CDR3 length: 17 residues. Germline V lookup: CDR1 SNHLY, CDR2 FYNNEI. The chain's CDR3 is CASSAAASGRGGETQYF. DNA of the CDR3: TGTGCCAGCAGTGCGGCGGCTAGCGGGAGGGGGGGGGAGACCCAGTACTTC.

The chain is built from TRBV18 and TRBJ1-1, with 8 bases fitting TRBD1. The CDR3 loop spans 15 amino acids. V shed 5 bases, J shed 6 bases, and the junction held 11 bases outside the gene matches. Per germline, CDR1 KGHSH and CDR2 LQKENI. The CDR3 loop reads CASSSLDRGRAEAFF. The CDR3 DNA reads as TGTGCCAGCTCATCCCTCGACAGGGGTAGGGCTGAAGCTTTCTTT.

The DNA of the CDR3 is TGTGCCAGCAGCCCCCAGTATGGGCTTAATGAAAAACTGTTTTTT. Protein: CASSPQYGLNEKLFF. The chain carries TRBV5-4 and TRBJ1-4; D is uncertain. The CDR3 sequence is 15 residues long. The V and J ends lost 4 bases and 4 bases respectively, with 14 bases between them. Germline values: CDR1 SGHNT, CDR2 YYREEE (reference sequence).

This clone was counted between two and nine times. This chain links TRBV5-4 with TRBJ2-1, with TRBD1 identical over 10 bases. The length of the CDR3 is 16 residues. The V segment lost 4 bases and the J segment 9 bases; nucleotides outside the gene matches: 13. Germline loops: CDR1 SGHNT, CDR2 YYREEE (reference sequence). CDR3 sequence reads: CASSLPRGTGDSEQFF. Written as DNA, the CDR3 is TGTGCCAGCAGCCTTCCTCGGGGGACAGGGGACAGTGAGCAGTTCTTC.

The CDR3 nucleotides are TGTGCCAGCAGGCGACAGGTCTCTGGGGCCAACGTCCTGACTTTC. It yields the protein CASRRQVSGANVLTF. The chain joins TRBV6-5 to TRBJ2-6; the D gene is possibly TRBD1 (6 bases). V lost 6 bases and J lost 0, with 9 bases in between. CDR1 and CDR2 (germline): MNHEY, SVGAGI. The CDR3 is made up of 15 amino acids.

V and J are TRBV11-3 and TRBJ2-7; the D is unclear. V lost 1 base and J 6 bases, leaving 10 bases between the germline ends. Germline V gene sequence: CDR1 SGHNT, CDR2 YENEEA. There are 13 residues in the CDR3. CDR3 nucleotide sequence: TGTGCCAGCAGCTTAGGACTGAGGAGCGAGCAGTACTTC. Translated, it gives CASSLGLRSEQYF.

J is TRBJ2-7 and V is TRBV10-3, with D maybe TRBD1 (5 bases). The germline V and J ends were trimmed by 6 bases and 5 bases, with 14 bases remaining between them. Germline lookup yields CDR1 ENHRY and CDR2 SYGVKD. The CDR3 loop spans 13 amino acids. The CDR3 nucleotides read TGTGCCATCAGAGGGGCTGCCGGCGACGAGCAGTACTTC. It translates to CAIRGAAGDEQYF.

This CDR3 reads CASSQDVGGRGNQPQHF. For the CDR3, the DNA is TGTGCCAGCAGCCAAGATGTAGGGGGCCGTGGCAATCAGCCCCAGCATTTT. The chain joins TRBV4-2 to TRBJ1-5; 7 bases are a match to TRBD1. The CDR3 extends over 17 amino acids. The trim removed 0 bases at V and 2 bases at J, leaving 7 bases unmatched. Germline assignment: CDR1 LGHNA and CDR2 YNFKEQ.

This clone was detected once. The CDR3 DNA reads TGCGCCAGCAGCTCCCGCGTGACAGGTGGGCTTAGCTATGGCTACACCTTC. This gives the protein CASSSRVTGGLSYGYTF. The chain is built from TRBV5-1 and TRBJ1-2; the D gene is possibly TRBD1 (6 bases). V was pared by 3 bases and J by 4 bases, with 22 bases between. The germline V gene encodes CDR1 SGHRS and CDR2 YFSETQ. CDR3 length: 17 amino acids.

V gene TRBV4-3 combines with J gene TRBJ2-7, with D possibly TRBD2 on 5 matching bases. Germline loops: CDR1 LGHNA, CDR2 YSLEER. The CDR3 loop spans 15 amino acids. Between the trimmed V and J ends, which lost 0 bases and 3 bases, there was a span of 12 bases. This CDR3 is CASSQDGEIGYEQYF. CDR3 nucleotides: TGCGCCAGCAGCCAAGATGGGGAGATAGGCTACGAGCAGTACTTC.

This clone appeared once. The DNA of the CDR3 is TGTGCTAGTGGTTTGGGGAGGGGAAGTGAGCAGTTCTTC. Its protein is CASGLGRGSEQFF. The V call is TRBV12-5, the J call TRBJ2-1; D possibly corresponds to TRBD2 (6 bases). Germline values: CDR1 LGHNT, CDR2 FRNRAP. V was cut by 1 base and J by 9 bases, with 10 bases left in between. This CDR3 region has 13 residues.

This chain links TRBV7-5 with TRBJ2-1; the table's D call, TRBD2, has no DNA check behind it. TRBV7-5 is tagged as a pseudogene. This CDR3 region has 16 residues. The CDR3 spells CARINLVASERNEQFF. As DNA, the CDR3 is TGTGCCAGAATCAACTTGGTGGCTAGCGAGAGGAATGAGCAGTTCTTC.

The CDR3 bases are TGTGCCAGCAGTTACTCGAGGACAGGGAACAATGAGCAGTTCTTC. Amino acid sequence: CASSYSRTGNNEQFF. The chain has TRBV6-5 and TRBJ2-1; 8 bases agree with TRBD1. CDR3 length: 15 residues. The germline V gene has CDR1 MNHEY and CDR2 SVGAGI. J gave up 5 bases and V 0 bases, and 3 bases lay outside the gene matches.

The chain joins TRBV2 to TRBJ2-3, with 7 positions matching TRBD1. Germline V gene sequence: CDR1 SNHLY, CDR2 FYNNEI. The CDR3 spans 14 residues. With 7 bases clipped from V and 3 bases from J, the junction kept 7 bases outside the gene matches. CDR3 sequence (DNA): TGTGCCAGCACTCGGGACAGTTATACAGATACGCAGTATTTT. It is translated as CASTRDSYTDTQYF.

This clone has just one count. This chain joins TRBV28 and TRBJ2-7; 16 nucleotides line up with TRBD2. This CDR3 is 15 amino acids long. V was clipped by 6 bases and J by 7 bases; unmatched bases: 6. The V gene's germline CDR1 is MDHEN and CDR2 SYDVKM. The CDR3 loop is CASRPGLAGGGEQYF. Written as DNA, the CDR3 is TGTGCCAGCAGACCGGGACTAGCGGGAGGGGGGGAGCAGTACTTC.

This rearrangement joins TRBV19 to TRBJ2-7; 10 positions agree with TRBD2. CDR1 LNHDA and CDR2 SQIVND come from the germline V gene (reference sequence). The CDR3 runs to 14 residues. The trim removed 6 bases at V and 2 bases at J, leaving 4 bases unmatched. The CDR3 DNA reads TGTGCCAGTAGCTTAGCGGGAGGCACCTACGAGCAGTACTTC. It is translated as CASSLAGGTYEQYF.

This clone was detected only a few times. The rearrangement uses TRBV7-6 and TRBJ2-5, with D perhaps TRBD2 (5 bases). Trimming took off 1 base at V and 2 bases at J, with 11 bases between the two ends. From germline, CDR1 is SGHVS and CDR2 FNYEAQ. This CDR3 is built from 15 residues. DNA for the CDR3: TGTGCCAGCAGCTTAGGTGTAGCGAATCAAGAGACCCAGTACTTC. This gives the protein CASSLGVANQETQYF. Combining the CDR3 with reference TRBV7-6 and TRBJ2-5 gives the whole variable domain GAGVSQSPRYKVTKRGQDVALRCDPISGHVSLYWYRQALGQGPEFLTYFNYEAQQDKSGLPNDRFSAERPEGSISTLTIQRTEQRDSAMYRCASSLGVANQETQYFGPGTRLLVL.

DNA for the CDR3: TGTGCCAGCAGTTACTTCGGGACAGGACAAGAGACCCAGTACTTC. Translating gives CASSYFGTGQETQYF. This chain links TRBV2 with TRBJ2-5, with 8 bases lining up with TRBD1. The CDR3 runs to 15 residues. Germline CDR1 is SNHLY and CDR2 is FYNNEI. V dropped 5 bases and J dropped 2; count of bases not matched to a gene: 7. The full variable domain, in which reference TRBV2 and TRBJ2-5 provide the parts outside the CDR3, is EPEVTQTPSHQVTQMGQEVILRCVPISNHLYFYWYRQILGQKVEFLVSFYNNEISEKSEIFDDQFSVERPDGSNFTLKIRSTKLEDSAMYFCASSYFGTGQETQYFGPGTRLLVL.

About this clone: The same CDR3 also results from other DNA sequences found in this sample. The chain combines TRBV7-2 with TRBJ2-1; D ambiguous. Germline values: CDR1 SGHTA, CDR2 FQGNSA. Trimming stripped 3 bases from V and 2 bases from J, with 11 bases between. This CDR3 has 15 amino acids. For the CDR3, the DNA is TGTGCCAGCAGCTTGGTGCTAGACGCCTACAATGAGCAGTTCTTC. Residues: CASSLVLDAYNEQFF.